Listed below are T cell receptor beta chains from one sample, sequenced in a study of blood T cells in healthy people across ages. Via MiXCR, TCRdb re-called the 5' RACE reads, giving one row per CDR3 protein. The data contain about 1.8 million distinct CDR3 sequences, about 50% of them singletons. Sequencing was done on a sample of blood. These TCRs come from a middle-aged woman in good health. CDR3s leave out the opening cysteine and the closing phenylalanine or tryptophan. A D gene is named only where the DNA matches it firmly.

V	D	J	length	CDR3
TRBV9	-	TRBJ2-3	15	ASSLAGSSPPTDTQY
TRBV24-1	TRBD2	TRBJ2-1	17	ATSDRGGTSSSSYNEQF
TRBV4-1	TRBD1	TRBJ2-1	14	ASSQVRGQSYNEQF
TRBV5-1	-	TRBJ2-7	11	ASSLARANEQY
TRBV29-1	-	TRBJ1-2	10	RVGGRGYGYT
TRBV13	TRBD2	TRBJ2-5	15	ASSFPTTSGVQETQY
TRBV20-1	-	TRBJ1-2	10	SARVSPGEYT
TRBV7-2	TRBD1	TRBJ1-5	14	ASSLAGTGIDQPQH
TRBV29-1	-	TRBJ1-5	10	SVRDTNQPQH
TRBV4-1	TRBD1	TRBJ2-1	11	ASNPGGRSEQF
TRBV5-1	-	TRBJ2-5	12	ASSLTRGDIEQY
TRBV4-2	TRBD2	TRBJ2-3	15	ASSQDQLAGATDTQY
TRBV20-1	TRBD2	TRBJ2-7	12	SAHGLAGAYEQY
TRBV12-3/TRBV12-4	-	TRBJ2-1	12	ASSLGQVVNEQF
TRBV4-1	TRBD2	TRBJ2-5	15	ASGQDGLSGGEETQY
TRBV4-2	-	TRBJ1-2	13	ASSQEGVTAYGYT
TRBV10-3	TRBD2	TRBJ2-1	13	AIMARGGEVNEQF
TRBV6-5	-	TRBJ1-2	15	ASSSPKGRPPRYGYT
TRBV6-6	TRBD2	-	13	ASSRTGRIGDEQY
TRBV20-1	TRBD1	TRBJ2-4	11	SGAPGQTNIQY